This T cell receptor beta chain was observed in a study of Ad26.COV2.S vaccination and SARS-CoV-2 variants. Study at large: Administration of Ad26.COV2.S was intramuscular, either once or twice 56 days apart. Study-wide points: CD8+ and CD4+ T cells specific for spike reportedly responded with substantial breadth after vaccination.

Produced via immunoSEQ multiplex PCR; TCRdb's table is partial and in-frame only. The table includes hundreds of thousands of clones, more than 75% detected once. Treatment noted: some 19 received Ad26.COV2.S at low or high dose, single or two shots; about five received placebo; per-sample allocation not given. Day 63 after the first vaccine or placebo injection was the time point for sampling. A remark on this clone: Its specificity is unknown.

The source material was peripheral blood, sampled in a trial of Ad26.COV2.S vaccine versus placebo. The source is a person aged 18-65 years who received the Ad26.COV2.S COVID-19 vaccine or a placebo.

Here the CDR3 reads CASSLGGGQPQHF. CDR3 DNA: TGTGCCAGCAGTTTGGGGGGGGGTCAGCCCCAGCATTTT. This chain joins TRBV27 and TRBJ1-5, with TRBD1 as a possible D gene (5 bases). Trimming left V 3 bases short and J 6 bases short, with 9 bases between. In germline, CDR1 is MNHEY, CDR2 SMNVEV (reference sequence). The CDR3 spans 13 residues.